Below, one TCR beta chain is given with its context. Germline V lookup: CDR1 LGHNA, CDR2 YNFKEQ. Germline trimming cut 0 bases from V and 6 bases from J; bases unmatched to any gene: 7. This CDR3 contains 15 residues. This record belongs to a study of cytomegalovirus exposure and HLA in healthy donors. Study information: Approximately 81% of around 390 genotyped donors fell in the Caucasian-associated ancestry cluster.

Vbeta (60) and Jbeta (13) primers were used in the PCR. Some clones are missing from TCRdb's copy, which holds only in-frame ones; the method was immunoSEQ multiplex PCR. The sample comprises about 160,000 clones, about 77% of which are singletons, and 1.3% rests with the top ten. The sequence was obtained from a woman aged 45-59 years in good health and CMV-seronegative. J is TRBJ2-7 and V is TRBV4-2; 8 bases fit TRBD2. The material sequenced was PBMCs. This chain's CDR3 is CASSQETAGVPEQYF. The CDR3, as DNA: TGTGCCAGCAGCCAAGAGACAGCGGGAGTCCCCGAGCAGTACTTC.